The rows below give T cell receptor beta chains drawn from one sample of a study of blood T cell repertoires in COVID-19. Repertoires were generated with immunoSEQ multiplex PCR, while TCRdb's copy carries only in-frame clones and drops some. This table has about 180,000 clones, 80% appearing once. Sequenced material: PBMCs or T cells enriched from blood (not recorded which). The receptors were gathered from a man in his 60s who had been exposed to COVID-19. The CDR3 runs from the conserved cysteine through the conserved F or W. Each record gives: clone size, D gene, J gene, V gene, CDR3 protein, CDR3 DNA. D genes are given only for firm matches. Only some rows state a clone size, as once, few, many or a class for expanded clones.

>.|.|TRBJ1-6|TRBV6-1
CASSETGGTGNNSPLHF
TGTGCCAGCAGTGAAACGGGCGGGACGGGAAATAATTCACCCCTCCACTTT
>once|.|TRBJ1-5|TRBV12-3/TRBV12-4
CASSFSRGQPQHF
TGTGCCAGCAGTTTTTCTCGGGGTCAGCCCCAGCATTTT
>.|.|TRBJ2-3|TRBV19
CASKAGNTDTQYF
TGTGCCAGTAAGGCGGGGAATACAGATACGCAGTATTTT
>.|TRBD1|TRBJ2-7|TRBV7-9
CASSLGTGKYEQYF
TGTGCCAGCAGCCTCGGGACAGGGAAGTACGAGCAGTACTTC
>.|.|TRBJ2-2|TRBV7-8
CASSPRPEGNTGELFF
TGTGCCAGCAGTCCCAGACCGGAGGGGAACACCGGGGAGCTGTTTTTT
>.|.|TRBJ1-5|TRBV7-8
CASSPINQPQHF
TGTGCCAGCAGCCCCATTAATCAGCCCCAGCATTTT
>.|TRBD1|TRBJ2-3|TRBV30
CAWTFQGADTQYF
TGTGCCTGGACCTTCCAGGGGGCAGATACGCAGTATTTT
>.|TRBD2|TRBJ2-1|TRBV4-1
CASSQEWLAGPQYNEQFF
TGCGCCAGCAGCCAAGAATGGCTAGCGGGACCACAATACAATGAGCAGTTCTTC
>.|TRBD1|TRBJ2-5|TRBV7-2
CASSEDRVQETQYF
TGTGCCAGCAGCGAGGACAGGGTTCAAGAGACCCAGTACTTC
>.|TRBD2|TRBJ2-7|TRBV6-2/TRBV6-3
CASSYSTSGRVYEQYF
TGTGCCAGCAGTTACTCGACTAGCGGGAGGGTCTACGAGCAGTACTTC
>.|.|TRBJ1-4|TRBV19
CASTLTGMGEKLFF
TGTGCCAGTACCCTGACAGGAATGGGGGAAAAACTGTTTTTT
>.|TRBD1|TRBJ2-7|TRBV12-3/TRBV12-4
CASKRTGFYEQYF
TGTGCCAGCAAGAGGACAGGGTTCTACGAGCAGTACTTC
>.|.|TRBJ2-7|TRBV29-1
CSALQGSYEQYF
TGCAGCGCCTTACAGGGATCCTACGAGCAGTACTTC
>.|.|TRBJ1-5|TRBV6-5
CASSYTAPAPNQPQHF
TGTGCCAGCAGTTACACAGCACCGGCCCCCAATCAGCCCCAGCATTTT
>.|.|TRBJ2-5|TRBV5-8
CASSLEQGQETQYF
TGTGCCAGCAGCTTGGAACAGGGCCAAGAGACCCAGTACTTC
>.|TRBD1|TRBJ1-5|TRBV5-6
CASSFGTGDRPQHF
TGTGCCAGCAGCTTCGGGACAGGCGATCGGCCCCAGCATTTT
>.|.|TRBJ1-5|TRBV2
CASSEVGIGNQPQHF
TGTGCCAGCAGTGAGGTCGGGATCGGCAATCAGCCCCAGCATTTT
>many|.|TRBJ2-7|TRBV19
CASSPIPGRLGGEQYF
TGTGCCAGTAGTCCAATCCCGGGACGCCTAGGGGGCGAGCAGTACTTC
>.|TRBD2|TRBJ2-3|TRBV2
CASGLKRESADTQYF
TGTGCCAGCGGTTTGAAGCGGGAGTCAGCAGATACGCAGTATTTT
>.|.|TRBJ1-2|TRBV28
CASLIPGRYGYTF
TGTGCCAGCTTAATCCCGGGGAGATATGGCTACACCTTC
>once|TRBD2|TRBJ2-7|TRBV6-2/TRBV6-3
CASSPPGTSGSYEQYF
TGTGCCAGCAGCCCCCCCGGGACTAGCGGCTCCTACGAGCAGTACTTC
>.|.|TRBJ2-7|TRBV6-2/TRBV6-3
CASSYALPYEQYF
TGTGCCAGCAGTTACGCCCTACCCTACGAGCAGTACTTC
>few|.|TRBJ2-7|TRBV5-8
CASTWSEQYF
TGTGCCAGCACCTGGAGCGAGCAGTACTTC
>.|TRBD2|TRBJ2-5|TRBV6-5
CASSYTLSGQETQYF
TGTGCCAGCAGTTACACCCTTAGCGGGCAAGAGACCCAGTACTTC
>many|.|TRBJ1-2|TRBV2
CASREADYGYTF
TGTGCCAGCAGGGAGGCCGACTATGGCTACACCTTC
>.|TRBD2|TRBJ2-7|TRBV5-1
CASSLSPLGTSGNRDYEQYF
TGCGCCAGCAGCTTGTCACCTCTCGGGACTAGCGGGAATCGCGACTACGAGCAGTACTTC
>.|.|TRBJ1-2|TRBV5-8
CASSLGLTNYGYTF
TGTGCCAGCAGCTTGGGACTGACTAACTATGGCTACACCTTC
>.|.|TRBJ2-1|TRBV24-1
CATSDGLLAKPNEQFF
TGTGCCACCAGTGATGGGCTCCTAGCGAAACCCAATGAGCAGTTCTTC
>.|.|TRBJ1-4|TRBV5-8
CASSPGGPPGF
TGTGCCAGCAGCCCGGGGGGGCCTCCGGGGTTT
>.|TRBD1|TRBJ1-5|TRBV27
CASRGPGQGGPQHF
TGTGCCAGCCGAGGACCGGGACAGGGAGGGCCCCAGCATTTT
>.|TRBD2|TRBJ2-3|TRBV10-1
CASSNPGLGTDTQYF
TGCGCCAGCAGTAATCCGGGACTAGGCACAGATACGCAGTATTTT
>many|TRBD2|TRBJ2-1|TRBV19
CASSIAGGGNEQFF
TGTGCCAGTAGTATAGCGGGAGGCGGCAATGAGCAGTTCTTC
>.|.|TRBJ2-3|TRBV23-1
CASSRLVGGALDF
TGCGCCAGCAGTCGGTTGGTGGGTGGCGCGCTAGATTTT
>.|TRBD1|TRBJ2-7|TRBV28
CASTPMMSGGFEQYF
TGTGCCAGCACCCCAATGATGTCAGGGGGCTTCGAGCAGTACTTC
>few|.|TRBJ2-5|TRBV27
CASSLYGSETQYF
TGTGCCAGCAGTTTGTACGGTTCGGAGACCCAGTACTTC
>.|TRBD2|TRBJ2-1|TRBV10-2
CASSESPPGGSDNEQFF
TGCGCCAGCAGTGAGTCGCCGCCGGGGGGATCGGACAATGAGCAGTTCTTC
>.|.|TRBJ2-5|TRBV15
CATGGAYPQETQYF
TGTGCCACCGGGGGGGCCTACCCCCAAGAGACCCAGTACTTC
>.|TRBD1|TRBJ2-7|TRBV4-3
CASSQDLQGAYEQYF
TGCGCCAGCAGCCAAGATTTACAGGGGGCCTACGAGCAGTACTTC
>.|TRBD1|TRBJ1-6|TRBV27
CASSYRTGGSYNSPLHF
TGTGCCAGCAGTTATCGGACAGGGGGCAGTTATAATTCACCCCTCCACTTT
>.|TRBD1|TRBJ1-4|TRBV10-3
CATEQGGANEKLFF
TGTGCCACGGAACAGGGGGGGGCGAATGAAAAACTGTTTTTT
>.|.|TRBJ1-5|TRBV25-1
CASICRLLLIDSNQPQHF
TGTGCCAGCATCTGTCGACTTCTCCTCATCGATAGCAATCAGCCCCAGCATTTT
>.|.|TRBJ2-1|TRBV28
CASSLVGASSYNEQFF
TGTGCCAGCAGTTTAGTGGGGGCTAGTTCGTACAATGAGCAGTTCTTC